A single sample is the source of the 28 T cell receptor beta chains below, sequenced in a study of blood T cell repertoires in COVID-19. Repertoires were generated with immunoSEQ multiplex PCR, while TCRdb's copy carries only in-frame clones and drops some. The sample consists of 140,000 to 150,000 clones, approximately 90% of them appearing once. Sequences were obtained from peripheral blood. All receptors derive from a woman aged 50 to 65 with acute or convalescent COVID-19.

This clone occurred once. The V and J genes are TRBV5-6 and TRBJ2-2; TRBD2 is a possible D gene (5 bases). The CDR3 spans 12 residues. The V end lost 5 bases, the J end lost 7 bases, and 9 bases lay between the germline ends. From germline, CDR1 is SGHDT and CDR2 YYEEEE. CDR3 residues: CASRREYGELFF. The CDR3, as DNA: TGTGCCAGCAGGAGGGAATACGGGGAGCTGTTTTTT.

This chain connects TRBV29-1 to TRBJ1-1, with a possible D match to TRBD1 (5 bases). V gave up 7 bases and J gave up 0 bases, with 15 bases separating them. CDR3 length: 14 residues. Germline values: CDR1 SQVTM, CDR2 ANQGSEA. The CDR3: CSAKKTVMNTEAFF. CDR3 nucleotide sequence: TGCAGCGCAAAAAAGACAGTCATGAACACTGAAGCTTTCTTT. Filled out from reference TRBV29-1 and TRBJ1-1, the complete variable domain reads SAVISQKPSRDICQRGTSLTIQCQVDSQVTMMFWYRQQPGQSLTLIATANQGSEATYESGFVIDKFPISRPNLTFSTLTVSNMSPEDSSIYLCSAKKTVMNTEAFFGQGTRLTVV.

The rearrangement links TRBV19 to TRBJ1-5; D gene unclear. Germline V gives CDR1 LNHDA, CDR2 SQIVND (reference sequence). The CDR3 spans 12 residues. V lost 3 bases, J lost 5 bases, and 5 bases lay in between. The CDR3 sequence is CASSMRDQPQHF. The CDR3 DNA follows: TGTGCCAGTAGTATGCGCGATCAGCCCCAGCATTTT.

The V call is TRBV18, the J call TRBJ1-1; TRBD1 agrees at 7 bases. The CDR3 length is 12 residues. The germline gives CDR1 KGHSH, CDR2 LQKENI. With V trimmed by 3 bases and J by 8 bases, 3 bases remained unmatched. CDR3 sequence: CASSPPGQEAFF. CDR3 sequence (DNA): TGTGCCAGCTCACCCCCGGGACAGGAAGCTTTCTTT.

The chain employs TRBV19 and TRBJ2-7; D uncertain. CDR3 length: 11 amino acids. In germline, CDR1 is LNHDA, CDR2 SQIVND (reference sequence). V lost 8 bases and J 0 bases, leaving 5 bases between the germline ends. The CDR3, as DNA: TGTGCCAGTGCGTCCTCCTACGAGCAGTACTTC. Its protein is CASASSYEQYF.

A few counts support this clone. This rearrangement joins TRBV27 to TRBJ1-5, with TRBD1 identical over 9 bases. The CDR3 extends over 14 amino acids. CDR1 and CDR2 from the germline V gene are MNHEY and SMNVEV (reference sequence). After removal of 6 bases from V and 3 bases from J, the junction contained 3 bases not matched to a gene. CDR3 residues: CASRGTGNNQPQHF. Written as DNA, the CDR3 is TGTGCCAGCAGAGGGACAGGGAACAATCAGCCCCAGCATTTT.

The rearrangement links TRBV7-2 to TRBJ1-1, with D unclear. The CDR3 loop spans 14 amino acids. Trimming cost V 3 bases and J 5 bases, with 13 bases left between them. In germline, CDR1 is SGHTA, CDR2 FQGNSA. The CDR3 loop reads CASSFLGPGTEAFF. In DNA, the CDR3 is TGTGCCAGCAGCTTCCTTGGCCCGGGGACTGAAGCTTTCTTT. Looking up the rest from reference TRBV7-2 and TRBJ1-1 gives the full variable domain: GAGVSQSPSNKVTEKGKDVELRCDPISGHTALYWYRQSLGQGLEFLIYFQGNSAPDKSGLPSDRFSAERTGGSVSTLTIQRTQQEDSAVYLCASSFLGPGTEAFFGQGTRLTVV.

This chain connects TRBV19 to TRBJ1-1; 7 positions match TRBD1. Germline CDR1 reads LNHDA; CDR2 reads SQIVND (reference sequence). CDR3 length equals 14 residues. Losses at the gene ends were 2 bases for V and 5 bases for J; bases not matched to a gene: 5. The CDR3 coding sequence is TGTGCCAGTAGTATAAGGGACAGAGGAACTGAAGCTTTCTTT. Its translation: CASSIRDRGTEAFF.

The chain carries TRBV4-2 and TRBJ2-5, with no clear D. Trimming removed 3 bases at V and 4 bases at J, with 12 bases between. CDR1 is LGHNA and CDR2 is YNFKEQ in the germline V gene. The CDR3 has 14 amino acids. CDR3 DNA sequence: TGTGCCAGCAGCCAGACTGGCCCCGGAGAGACCCAGTACTTC. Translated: CASSQTGPGETQYF.

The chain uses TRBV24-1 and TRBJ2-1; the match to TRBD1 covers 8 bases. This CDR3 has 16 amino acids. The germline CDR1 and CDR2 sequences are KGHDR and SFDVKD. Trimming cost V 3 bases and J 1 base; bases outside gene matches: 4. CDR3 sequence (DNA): TGTGCCACCAGTGATCCCGACAGGGGATCCTACAATGAGCAGTTCTTC. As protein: CATSDPDRGSYNEQFF.

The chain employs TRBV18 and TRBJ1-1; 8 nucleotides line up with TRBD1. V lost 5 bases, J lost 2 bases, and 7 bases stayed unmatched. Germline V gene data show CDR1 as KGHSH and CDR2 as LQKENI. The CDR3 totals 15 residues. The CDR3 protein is CASSSTGGGNTEAFF. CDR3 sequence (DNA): TGTGCCAGCTCATCAACAGGGGGAGGCAACACTGAAGCTTTCTTT.

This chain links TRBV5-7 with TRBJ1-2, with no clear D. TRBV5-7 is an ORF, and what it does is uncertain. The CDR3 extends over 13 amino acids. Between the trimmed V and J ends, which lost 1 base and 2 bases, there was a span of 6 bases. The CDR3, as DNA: TGTGCCAGCAGCTTGCTACAGAACTATGGCTACACCTTC. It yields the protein CASSLLQNYGYTF.

The CDR3 region has the DNA TGTGCCACCAAATGGGCACTGCTTCCCTACGAGCAGTACTTC. Amino acids: CATKWALLPYEQYF. V gene TRBV24-1 combines with J gene TRBJ2-7; the D is unclear. V was cut by 8 bases and J by 2 bases, with 15 bases left in between. Looked up from germline, CDR1 is KGHDR and CDR2 is SFDVKD. The CDR3 loop spans 14 amino acids.

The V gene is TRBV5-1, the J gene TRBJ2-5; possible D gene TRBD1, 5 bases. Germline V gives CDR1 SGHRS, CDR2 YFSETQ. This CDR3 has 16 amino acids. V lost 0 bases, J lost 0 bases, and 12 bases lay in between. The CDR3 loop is CASSLEVRENQETQYF. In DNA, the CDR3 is TGCGCCAGCAGCTTGGAGGTCAGGGAAAACCAAGAGACCCAGTACTTC.

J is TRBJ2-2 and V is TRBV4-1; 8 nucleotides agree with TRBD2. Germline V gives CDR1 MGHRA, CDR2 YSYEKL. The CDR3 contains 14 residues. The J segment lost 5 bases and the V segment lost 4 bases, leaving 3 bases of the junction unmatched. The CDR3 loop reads CASSPREGTGELFF. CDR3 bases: TGCGCCAGCAGCCCCCGGGAGGGGACCGGGGAGCTGTTTTTT.

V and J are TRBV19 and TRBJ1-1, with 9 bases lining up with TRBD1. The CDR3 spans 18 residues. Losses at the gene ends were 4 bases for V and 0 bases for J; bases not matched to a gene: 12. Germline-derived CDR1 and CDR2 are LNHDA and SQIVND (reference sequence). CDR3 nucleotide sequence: TGTGCCAGTAGTAACCGGGACAGGGTCGGTTGGATGAACACTGAAGCTTTCTTT. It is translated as CASSNRDRVGWMNTEAFF.

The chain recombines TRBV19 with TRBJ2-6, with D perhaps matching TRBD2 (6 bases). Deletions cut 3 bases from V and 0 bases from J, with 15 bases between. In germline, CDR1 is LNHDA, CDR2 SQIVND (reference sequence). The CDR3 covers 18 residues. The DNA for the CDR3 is TGTGCCAGTAGTATTGGGGGACTTCACTTCTCTGGGGCCAACGTCCTGACTTTC. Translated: CASSIGGLHFSGANVLTF. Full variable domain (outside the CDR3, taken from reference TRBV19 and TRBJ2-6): DGGITQSPKYLFRKEGQNVTLSCEQNLNHDAMYWYRQDPGQGLRLIYYSQIVNDFQKGDIAEGYSVSREKKESFPLTVTSAQKNPTAFYLCASSIGGLHFSGANVLTFGAGSRLTVL.

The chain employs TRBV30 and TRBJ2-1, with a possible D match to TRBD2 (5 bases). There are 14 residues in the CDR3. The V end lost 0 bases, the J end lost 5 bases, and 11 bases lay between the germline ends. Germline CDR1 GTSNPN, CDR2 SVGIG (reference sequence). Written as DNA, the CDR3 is TGTGCCTGGAGTGTACTTCTCGGGAACAATGAGCAGTTCTTC. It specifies CAWSVLLGNNEQFF.

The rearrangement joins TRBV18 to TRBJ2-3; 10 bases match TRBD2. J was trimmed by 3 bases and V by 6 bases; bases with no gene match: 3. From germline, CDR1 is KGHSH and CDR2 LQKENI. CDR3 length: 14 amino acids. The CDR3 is CASSGLAETDTQYF. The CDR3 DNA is TGTGCCAGCTCCGGACTAGCGGAGACAGATACGCAGTATTTT. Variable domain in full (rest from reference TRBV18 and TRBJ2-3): NAGVMQNPRHLVRRRGQEARLRCSPMKGHSHVYWYRQLPEEGLKFMVYLQKENIIDESGMPKERFSAEFPKEGPSILRIQQVVRGDSAAYFCASSGLAETDTQYFGPGTRLTVL.

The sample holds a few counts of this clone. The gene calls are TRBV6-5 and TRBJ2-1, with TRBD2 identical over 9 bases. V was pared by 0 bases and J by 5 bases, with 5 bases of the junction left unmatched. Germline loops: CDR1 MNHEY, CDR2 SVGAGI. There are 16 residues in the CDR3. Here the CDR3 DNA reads TGTGCCAGCAGTTACTCGAGAGCTAGCGGGAACAATGAGCAGTTCTTC. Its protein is CASSYSRASGNNEQFF.

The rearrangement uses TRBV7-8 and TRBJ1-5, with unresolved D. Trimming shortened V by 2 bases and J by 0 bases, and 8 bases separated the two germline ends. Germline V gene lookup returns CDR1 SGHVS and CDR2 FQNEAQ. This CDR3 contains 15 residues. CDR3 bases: TGTGCCAGCAGCTTAAACAGCCTTAGCAATCAGCCCCAGCATTTT. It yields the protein CASSLNSLSNQPQHF.

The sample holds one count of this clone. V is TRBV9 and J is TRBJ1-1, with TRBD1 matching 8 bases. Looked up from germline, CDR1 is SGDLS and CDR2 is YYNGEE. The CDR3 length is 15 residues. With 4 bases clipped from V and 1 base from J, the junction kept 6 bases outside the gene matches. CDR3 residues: CASSPMTGENTEAFF. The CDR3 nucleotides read TGTGCCAGCAGCCCTATGACAGGGGAGAACACTGAAGCTTTCTTT.

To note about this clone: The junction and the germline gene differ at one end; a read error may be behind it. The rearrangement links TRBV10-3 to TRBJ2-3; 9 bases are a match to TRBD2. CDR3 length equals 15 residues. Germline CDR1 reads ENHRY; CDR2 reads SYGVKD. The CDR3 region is CAINEGLAGKDTQYF. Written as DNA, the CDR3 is TGTGCCATCAATGAGGGACTAGCCGGGAAAGATACGCAGTATTTT.

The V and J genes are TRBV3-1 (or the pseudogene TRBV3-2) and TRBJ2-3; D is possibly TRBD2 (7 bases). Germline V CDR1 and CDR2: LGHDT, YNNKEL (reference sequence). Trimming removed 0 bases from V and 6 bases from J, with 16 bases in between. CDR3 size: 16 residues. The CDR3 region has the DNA TGTGCCAGCAGCCAAGAGCGGGGGCCCTCTGTCGATACGCAGTATTTT. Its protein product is CASSQERGPSVDTQYF.

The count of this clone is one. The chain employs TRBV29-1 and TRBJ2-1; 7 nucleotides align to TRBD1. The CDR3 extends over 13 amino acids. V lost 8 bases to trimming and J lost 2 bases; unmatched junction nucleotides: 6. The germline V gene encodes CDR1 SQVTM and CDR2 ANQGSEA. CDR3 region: CSFGQDPYNEQFF. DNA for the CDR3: TGCAGCTTTGGACAGGATCCCTACAATGAGCAGTTCTTC.

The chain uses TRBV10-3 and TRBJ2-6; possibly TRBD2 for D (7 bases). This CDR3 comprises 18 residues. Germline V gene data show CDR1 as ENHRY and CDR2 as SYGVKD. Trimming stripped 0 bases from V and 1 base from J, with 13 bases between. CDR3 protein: CAISESQRDNSGANVLTF. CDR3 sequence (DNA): TGTGCCATCAGTGAGTCCCAGCGGGACAATTCTGGGGCCAACGTCCTGACTTTC.

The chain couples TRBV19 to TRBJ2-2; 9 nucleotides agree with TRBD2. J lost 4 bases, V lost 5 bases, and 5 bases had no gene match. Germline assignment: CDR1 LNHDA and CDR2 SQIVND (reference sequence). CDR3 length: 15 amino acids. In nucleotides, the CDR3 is TGTGCCAGTAGTCTGGGCGGGAGGGTCACCGGGGAGCTGTTTTTT. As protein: CASSLGGRVTGELFF.

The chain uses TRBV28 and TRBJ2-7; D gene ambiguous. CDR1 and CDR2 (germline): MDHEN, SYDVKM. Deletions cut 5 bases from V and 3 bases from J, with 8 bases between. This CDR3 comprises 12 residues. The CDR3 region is CASSIGGYEQYF. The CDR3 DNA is TGTGCCAGCAGTATTGGCGGCTACGAGCAGTACTTC.